This TCR beta chain was profiled in a study of response to subunit inactivated influenza vaccine (dated by TCRdb to the late 2010s). Study-level background: Deep quantitative profiling of the T cell receptor repertoire was used in the study to follow responses to a trivalent subunit inactivated influenza vaccine.

This clonotype came up a few times. Its antigen target is currently unknown. No base quality values were provided; no much bigger clone lies one nucleotide off. Receptor amplification or capture employed RT-PCR. Sequencing used an Illumina HiSeq 2500. Through fastp at Q25 and MiXCR, TCRdb rebuilt clones from the public reads, retaining in-frame beta chains. When rows share a CDR3 protein, they turn into one entry using the most common DNA and genes. The sample yields 500,000 to 600,000 distinct CDR3 sequences; approximately 14% were counted once. Approximately 12% of the sample is held by the ten biggest clonotypes. On the study overall, not on this receptor specifically: It was suggested by the authors that each seasonal influenza vaccination may recruit only a limited number of new T cells.

The sequences come from PBMCs from blood, collected about 13 days after vaccination. The TCR comes from a man aged 50 to 60 who received an inactivated influenza vaccine. Donor details come from another sample of the same person, matched by shared clones.

The CDR3 amino acid sequence is: CASSPGLVEQYF. The nucleotides are TGTGCCAGCAGTCCAGGACTAGTTGAGCAGTACTTC. The chain links TRBV12-3 or TRBV12-4 with TRBJ2-7; TRBD2 lines up with 7 middle nucleotides. The junction shows trimming of 5 bases on V and 7 bases on J, and the gene matches do not reach 5 bases of it. Including cysteine and phenylalanine, the CDR3 has 12 amino acids. Only the CDR3 part of the read is kept: 36 bases, read in frame from the first base.